The 21 T cell receptor beta chains presented below share a single source sample, sequenced in a study of T cell responses to AZD1222 COVID-19 vaccine. Using immunoSEQ multiplex PCR, the repertoire was profiled, and TCRdb retains in-frame clones only, with some absent. The sample holds about 82,000 clones; more than 80% are singletons and the top ten take approximately 5.8%. The source was peripheral blood, collected on day 0 of AZD1222 vaccination. The receptors here all came from an adult in good health.

The genes are TRBV6-5 and TRBJ1-1; the D gene is possibly TRBD1 (6 bases). With 4 bases removed from V and 1 base from J, the gap between germline ends came to 13 bases. CDR1 and CDR2 from the germline V gene are MNHEY and SVGAGI. This CDR3 is built from 15 residues. CDR3 amino acids: CASSSQGSGNTEAFF. Written as DNA, the CDR3 is TGTGCCAGCAGTTCCCAGGGGAGTGGGAACACTGAAGCTTTCTTT.

This chain links TRBV30 with TRBJ1-4; D unclear. Trimming cost V 0 bases and J 12 bases, with 11 bases left between them. CDR1 is GTSNPN and CDR2 is SVGIG in the germline V gene (reference sequence). This CDR3 contains 12 residues. The CDR3, as DNA: TGTGCCTGGAGTGTAGGTTTGGGTCAACTGTTTTTT. Encoded protein: CAWSVGLGQLFF.

This rearrangement joins TRBV18 to TRBJ1-6; no reliable D call. With 2 bases removed from V and 8 bases from J, the gap between germline ends came to 7 bases. Germline CDR1 is KGHSH and CDR2 is LQKENI. The CDR3 loop spans 13 amino acids. The CDR3 here is CASSPGLDSPLHF. CDR3 nucleotides: TGTGCCAGCTCACCAGGGTTAGATTCACCCCTCCACTTT.

This clone was observed once. The gene calls are TRBV5-4 and TRBJ1-2, with 7 nucleotides matching TRBD1. V shed 4 bases, J shed 0 bases, and the junction held 9 bases outside the gene matches. CDR1 is SGHNT and CDR2 is YYREEE in the germline V gene (reference sequence). The CDR3 has 16 amino acids. CDR3 amino acids: CASSPSYRGANYGYTF. The CDR3 bases are TGTGCCAGCAGCCCATCCTACAGGGGAGCTAACTATGGCTACACCTTC.

The chain carries TRBV27 and TRBJ2-3; TRBD1 matches at 9 bases. V lost 6 bases and J lost 8; bases outside the gene matches: 27. CDR3 length: 20 amino acids. Germline V gives CDR1 MNHEY, CDR2 SMNVEV (reference sequence). This chain's CDR3 is CASSRTGGAPPRRLIVTQYF. The CDR3 DNA sequence: TGTGCCAGCAGCCGAACAGGGGGCGCCCCCCCGCGGCGTCTAATCGTTACGCAGTATTTT.

The chain links TRBV7-9 to TRBJ2-7, with 7 bases aligning to TRBD2. Germline trimming cut 3 bases from V and 5 bases from J; bases unmatched to any gene: 7. The CDR3 consists of 14 residues. Germline-derived CDR1 and CDR2 are SEHNR and FQNEAQ (reference sequence). The CDR3 is CASSFDMGGNEQYF. CDR3 bases: TGTGCCAGCAGCTTCGACATGGGAGGGAACGAGCAGTACTTC.

V gene TRBV21-1 combines with J gene TRBJ1-3; TRBD1 is taken as the D call from the table, unchecked against the DNA. TRBV21-1 is noted as a pseudogene. The CDR3 has 17 amino acids. DNA for the CDR3: TGTGCCAGCAGCAAATTAAAGGGGGTGTCCTCTGGAAACACCATATATTTT. Translated, it gives CASSKLKGVSSGNTIYF.

The chain links TRBV5-1 to TRBJ2-2, with 9 nucleotides matching TRBD2. Germline CDR1 and CDR2: SGHRS and YFSETQ. This CDR3 comprises 17 residues. With V trimmed by 4 bases and J by 3 bases, 10 bases remained unmatched. The CDR3 here is CASSLTRGGADTGELFF. The DNA of the CDR3 is TGCGCCAGCAGCCTGACTCGCGGGGGGGCAGACACCGGGGAGCTGTTTTTT.

This CDR3 is CASSPGMAGGYQPQHF. The CDR3 region has the DNA TGTGCCAGCAGTCCGGGAATGGCAGGGGGGTATCAGCCCCAGCATTTT. The V call is TRBV27, the J call TRBJ1-5, with 7 bases lining up with TRBD1. V lost 5 bases to trimming and J lost 5 bases; unmatched junction nucleotides: 12. Germline values: CDR1 MNHEY, CDR2 SMNVEV (reference sequence). The CDR3 has 16 residues.

Notes on this clone: Other DNA sequences in the same sample also yield this CDR3. This chain links TRBV28 with TRBJ1-2; 8 bases line up with TRBD1. Germline CDR1 reads MDHEN; CDR2 reads SYDVKM. V dropped 5 bases and J dropped 4; count of bases not matched to a gene: 6. The CDR3 length is 14 residues. The CDR3 is CASSPGQGPYGYTF. The CDR3 nucleotides are TGTGCCAGCAGTCCCGGACAGGGTCCCTATGGCTACACCTTC.

The chain links TRBV7-9 to TRBJ1-1, with 11 bases aligning to TRBD1. CDR1 SEHNR and CDR2 FQNEAQ come from the germline V gene (reference sequence). This CDR3 spans 13 amino acids. J lost 8 bases, V lost 1 base, and 0 bases had no gene match. The CDR3 DNA reads TGTGCCAGCAGCTTAGGGACAGGGGGCGAAGCTTTCTTT. This translates into CASSLGTGGEAFF.

As for this clone: The germline gene is not matched at one end of the junction; a read error may be the cause. The chain couples TRBV6-5 to TRBJ2-1, with D possibly matching TRBD2 (6 bases). The CDR3 spans 12 residues. The germline CDR1 and CDR2 sequences are MNHEY and SVGAGI. The CDR3 sequence is CASSYSGGTPVF. The DNA for the CDR3 is TGTGCCAGCAGTTACTCGGGGGGTACCCCGGTCTTC.

This chain links TRBV24-1 with TRBJ2-5; TRBD2 is a possible D gene (5 bases). Trimming stripped 4 bases from V and 0 bases from J, with 11 bases between. The CDR3 has 15 residues. Germline CDR1 KGHDR, CDR2 SFDVKD. CDR3 nucleotides: TGTGCCACCAGTGAGGGGAGAAAGTACCAAGAGACCCAGTACTTC. Residues: CATSEGRKYQETQYF.

This rearrangement joins TRBV19 to TRBJ1-3; TRBD1 might be the D (6 bases). Per germline, CDR1 LNHDA and CDR2 SQIVND (reference sequence). The length of the CDR3 is 13 residues. The ends were cut back, 4 bases at V and 4 bases at J, with 8 bases in the middle. The DNA for the CDR3 is TGTGCCAGTAGTAGCGGACAGGGAAACACCATATATTTT. It specifies CASSSGQGNTIYF.

This CDR3 is CASSLRVRSYEQYF. The CDR3 nucleotides are TGTGCCAGCAGCTTGCGCGTACGATCCTACGAGCAGTACTTC. This sequence joins TRBV5-6 and TRBJ2-7; D uncertain. CDR3 length: 14 amino acids. V lost 1 base, J lost 1 base, and 9 bases lay in between. Germline-derived CDR1 and CDR2 are SGHDT and YYEEEE.

The chain recombines TRBV3-1 (or the pseudogene TRBV3-2) with TRBJ2-2; D unclear. The CDR3 contains 11 residues. With 8 bases removed from V and 1 base from J, the gap between germline ends came to 2 bases. In germline, CDR1 is LGHDT, CDR2 YNNKEL (reference sequence). DNA for the CDR3: TGTGCCAGCGAGAACACCGGGGAGCTGTTTTTT. Protein sequence: CASENTGELFF.

The chain couples TRBV6-5 to TRBJ2-2; a possible D gene is TRBD2 (5 bases). This CDR3 region has 14 residues. V was cut by 7 bases and J by 5 bases, with 14 bases left in between. The germline CDR1 and CDR2 sequences are MNHEY and SVGAGI. The CDR3 DNA reads as TGTGCCAGCATGAAGGTTCGAGGGACCGGGGAGCTGTTTTTT. Protein sequence: CASMKVRGTGELFF.

The chain has TRBV5-1 and TRBJ1-5; D possibly corresponds to TRBD1 (5 bases). Germline V gene lookup returns CDR1 SGHRS and CDR2 YFSETQ. The CDR3 extends over 14 amino acids. Between the trimmed V and J ends, which lost 0 bases and 7 bases, there was a span of 11 bases. The CDR3 is CASSLAGGGQPQHF. CDR3 in DNA: TGCGCCAGCAGCTTGGCGGGGGGAGGGCAGCCCCAGCATTTT.

The rearrangement uses TRBV10-2 and TRBJ2-6, with 9 bases aligning to TRBD1. Germline V CDR1 and CDR2: WSHSY, SAAADI. V dropped 6 bases and J dropped 4; count of bases not matched to a gene: 4. The CDR3 is 15 amino acids. CDR3 in amino acids: CASRDRGAGANVLTF. The CDR3 nucleotides are TGCGCCAGCAGGGACAGGGGAGCCGGGGCCAACGTCCTGACTTTC.

The chain couples TRBV29-1 to TRBJ2-1; D not resolved. This CDR3 is 10 amino acids long. CDR1 is SQVTM and CDR2 is ANQGSEA in the germline V gene. V gave up 2 bases and J gave up 8 bases, with 4 bases separating them. CDR3 sequence (DNA): TGCAGCGTTGAACCCCATGAGCAGTTCTTC. Translating gives CSVEPHEQFF.

The chain is built from TRBV27 and TRBJ2-3; no firm D call. The CDR3 runs 14 residues. V lost 8 bases and J lost 5, with 17 bases in between. Germline V lookup: CDR1 MNHEY, CDR2 SMNVEV (reference sequence). The CDR3 protein is CASPLPLAVDTQYF. For the CDR3, the DNA is TGTGCCAGCCCCCTACCTTTGGCCGTAGATACGCAGTATTTT.